This TCR beta chain was sequenced in a study of blood T cell repertoires in COVID-19. As for the study in general: The samples span acute and convalescent COVID-19 from the United States, Italy and Spain.

The method was immunoSEQ multiplex PCR; TCRdb's version includes in-frame clones alone and lacks a portion of them. The repertoire consists of more than 70,000 clones, with around 90% occurring once and the leading ten covering around 0.77%. V shed 5 bases, J shed 7 bases, and the junction held 9 bases outside the gene matches. This CDR3 has 14 residues. Germline CDR1 and CDR2: SQVTM and ANQGSEA. Sequenced: peripheral blood. The clonotype was recovered from a woman aged 80 or over with acute or convalescent COVID-19. The chain has TRBV29-1 and TRBJ2-1; 9 bases fit TRBD2. CDR3 sequence reads: CSVLAGGPKNEQFF. The DNA for the CDR3 is TGCAGCGTTCTGGCGGGGGGGCCTAAAAATGAGCAGTTCTTC.